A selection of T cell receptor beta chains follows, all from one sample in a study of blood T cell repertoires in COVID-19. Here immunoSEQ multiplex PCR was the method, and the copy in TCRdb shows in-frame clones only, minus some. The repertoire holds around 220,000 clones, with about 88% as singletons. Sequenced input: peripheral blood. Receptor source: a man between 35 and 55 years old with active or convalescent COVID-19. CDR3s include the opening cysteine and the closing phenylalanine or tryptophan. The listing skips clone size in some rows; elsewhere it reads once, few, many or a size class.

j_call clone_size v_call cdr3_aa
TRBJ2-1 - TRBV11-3 CASSLAGQPNEQFF
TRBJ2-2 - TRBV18 CASSPPGLAGNFGELFF
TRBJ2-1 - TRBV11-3 CASSARTVYNEQFF
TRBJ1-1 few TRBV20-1 CSQTFRTEAFF
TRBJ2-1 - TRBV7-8 CASSSPIAGVYNEQFF
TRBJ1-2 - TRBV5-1 CASSIGGVAELNYGYTF
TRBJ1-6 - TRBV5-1 CASSPERRGGGEAYNSPLHF
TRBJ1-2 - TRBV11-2 CASSLTGVGYTF
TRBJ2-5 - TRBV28 CASSLRMRAGETQYF
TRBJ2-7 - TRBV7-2 CASSLVVGLAGHEQYF
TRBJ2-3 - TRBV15 CATAGQSTDTQYF
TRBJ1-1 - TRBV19 CASSMGLGTEAFF
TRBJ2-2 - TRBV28 CASSFQDRVTGELFF
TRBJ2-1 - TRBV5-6 CASSLVAGGAGNEQFF
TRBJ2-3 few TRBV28 CASSFGGIRTDTQYF
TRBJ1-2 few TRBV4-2 CASSQDGDRRGYTF
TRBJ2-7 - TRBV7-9 CASSPPGGGDEQYF
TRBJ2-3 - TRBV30 CAWSHQRRASRITDTQYF
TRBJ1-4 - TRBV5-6 CASSGGVATNEKLFF
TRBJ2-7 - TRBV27 CASSLWGDEQYF
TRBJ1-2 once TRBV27 CASSSKRTGAYGYTF
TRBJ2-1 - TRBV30 CAWGGQGFYNEQFF
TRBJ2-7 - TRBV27 CASSSGYMGGEQYF
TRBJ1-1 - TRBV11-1 CASSSSSFGTEAFF
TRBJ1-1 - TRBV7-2 CASSPPGQGGEAFF
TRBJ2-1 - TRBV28 CASSQGGGTSYNEQFF
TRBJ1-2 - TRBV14 CASSQEGERGRLDYGYTF
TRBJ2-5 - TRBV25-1 CASSDPGQGFKETQYF
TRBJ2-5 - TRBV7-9 CASSTQTGPQETQYF
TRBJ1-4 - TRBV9 CASSVGGLREEKLFF
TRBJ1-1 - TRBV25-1 CASSEPRTGPGAFF
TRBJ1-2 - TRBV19 CASSMTPGGDGYTF
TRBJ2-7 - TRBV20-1 CSASKREGRYEQYF
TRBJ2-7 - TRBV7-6 CASSLASGTVSYEQYF
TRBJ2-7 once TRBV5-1 CASTGLGDYEQYF
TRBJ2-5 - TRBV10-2 CASRIAGGHETQYF
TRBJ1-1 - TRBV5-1 CASSHGTPYLMNTEAFF
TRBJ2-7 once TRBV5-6 CASSLYGVSATTYEQYF
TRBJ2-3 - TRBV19 CASSTRSGDTQYF
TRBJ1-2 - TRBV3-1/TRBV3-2 CASSRTGEGYTF
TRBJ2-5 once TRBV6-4 CASSALAGGQETQYF
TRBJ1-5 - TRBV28 CASSLLQGSGNQPQHF
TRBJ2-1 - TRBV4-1 CASSQATGGVFSGGSEQFF
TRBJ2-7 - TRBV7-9 CASSSALTSLYEQYF
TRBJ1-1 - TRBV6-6 CASRSGQNTEAFF
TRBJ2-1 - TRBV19 CASSIGSLNEQFF
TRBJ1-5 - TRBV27 CASSFSGSVQPQHF
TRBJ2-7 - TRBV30 CAWSSSTGEQYF
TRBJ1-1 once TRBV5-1 CASSLLRGLKTEAFF
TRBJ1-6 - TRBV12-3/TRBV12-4 CASRSSNNSPLHF
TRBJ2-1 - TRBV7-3 CASSLPGQGAVNEQFF
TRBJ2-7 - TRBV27 CASSLSGVSSYEQYF
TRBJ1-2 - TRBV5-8 CASSLMLGGLGGYTF
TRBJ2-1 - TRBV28 CASCEGTGYNEQFF
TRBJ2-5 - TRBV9 CASSPAARETQYF
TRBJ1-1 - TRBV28 CASSLITEAFF
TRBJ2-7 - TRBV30 CAWSALGSIFYEQYF